Listed below are T cell receptor beta chains from one sample, sequenced in a study of blood T cells in healthy people across ages. TCRdb passed the 5' RACE reads through MiXCR, listing each CDR3 protein once. In the table there are 1.4 million or so distinct CDR3 sequences, roughly two fifths of which are singletons. The sequenced sample consisted of blood. All receptors derive from a woman aged 18-29 years in good health. The CDR3 runs from the conserved cysteine through the conserved F or W. Clone size appears in some rows only: once, few, many, or a class for an expanded clone.

j_call	v_call	clone_size	cdr3_aa
TRBJ2-1	TRBV5-1	.	CASSLGTEPSSYNEQFF
.	TRBV9	.	CASSAAAAGETQYF
TRBJ2-3	TRBV4-2	few	CASSQWAGLTDTQYF
TRBJ1-6	TRBV12-3/TRBV12-4	many	CASSFDSPLHF
TRBJ1-1	TRBV5-1	.	CASSLAGTGAGEAFF
TRBJ1-1	TRBV20-1	few	CSARTGKWSTEAFF
TRBJ1-5	TRBV9	few	CASSVSGKNQPQHF
TRBJ2-1	TRBV30	.	CAWSGLLYNEQFF
TRBJ1-2	TRBV5-1	.	CASSAGQGNGYTF
TRBJ2-7	TRBV6-5	few	CASSWLSGSSYEQYF
TRBJ1-3	TRBV20-1	.	CSARDRMKQHSGNTIYF
TRBJ2-3	TRBV30	.	CACSADGTQYF
TRBJ2-1	TRBV29-1	few	CSVPEAGRNEQFF
TRBJ2-7	TRBV6-5	few	CASSYPSLGGHHEQYF
TRBJ2-3	TRBV20-1	.	CSALSGRRGTQYF
TRBJ1-2	TRBV7-2	.	CASSPPDRGIYTF
TRBJ2-7	TRBV7-9	few	CAASGTSNSYEQYF
TRBJ2-3	TRBV10-1	few	CASMAGGADTQYF
TRBJ2-3	TRBV5-4	.	CASSLVGPSNTQYF
TRBJ2-5	TRBV10-3	.	CAVSDPDTGRAQYF
TRBJ2-1	TRBV10-1	.	CASSESNVVAQNEQFF
TRBJ2-1	TRBV6-2/TRBV6-3	.	CASGQLAGVKFF
TRBJ2-3	TRBV6-6	few	CASSYSKADLTDTQYF
.	TRBV3-1	.	CASSQDPGGPEQYF
TRBJ2-3	TRBV7-8	.	CASSGRGVTDTQYF
TRBJ1-5	TRBV2	few	CASSDSPPNQPQHF
TRBJ2-5	TRBV6-2/TRBV6-3	few	CASSHGTATFQETQYF
TRBJ2-2	TRBV7-2	few	CASSLAAPRNTGELFF
.	TRBV20-1	few	CSAHLAIGNIQYF
TRBJ1-2	TRBV5-1	few	CASSLERRIYGYTF
TRBJ2-4	TRBV25-1	.	CASSGTGEIAKNIQYF
TRBJ2-1	TRBV12-3/TRBV12-4	many	CASRRLDSYNEQFF
TRBJ2-7	TRBV2	.	CASSENKDRGYEQYF
TRBJ2-1	TRBV27	.	CASSLSPERGVDEQFF
TRBJ1-4	TRBV7-2	once	CASSSTTWNEKLFF
TRBJ1-3	TRBV7-2	once	CATGQASSGNTIYF
TRBJ1-4	TRBV5-1	.	CASSIFGQRTNEKLFF
TRBJ1-1	TRBV20-1	few	CSARIGAEAFF
TRBJ2-3	TRBV25-1	many	CASRVTSGTDTQYF